This T cell receptor beta chain was identified in a study of identical twins. Notes on the study in general: Insertions were reduced in abundant cord blood beta clonotypes but not in memory repertoires. Invariant MAIT and iNKT cells could partly confound zero-insertion analyses.

This clonotype was seen at least ten times. Its matching antigen is unknown. Trimming removed 6 bases from V and 3 bases from J, with 11 bases in between. The CDR3 totals 13 residues. A universal primer site was incorporated via template switching, and the cDNA contained unique molecular identifiers. TCRdb ran MiXCR on the 5' RACE reads and lists one entry per CDR3 protein. There are roughly 690,000 distinct CDR3 sequences in the sample; 5.5% to 7.5% occur only once, and roughly 2% lies in the top ten. Sequencing used naive T cells sorted from blood. This TCR derives from a man in his late teens or twenties in good health. The J gene is TRBJ1-1, the V gene TRBV12-3 or TRBV12-4, with D maybe TRBD1 (5 bases). CDR3 region: CASSLSGYTEAFF. In DNA, the CDR3 is TGTGCCAGCAGCTTATCAGGGTACACTGAAGCTTTCTTT.